The 9 T cell receptor beta chains reported below all come from one sample, sequenced in a study of OX40 agonist ivuxolimab in advanced cancers. Library construction relied on the immunoSEQ multiplex PCR assay. The table was pulled from immuneACCESS by TCRdb, which kept in-frame rearrangements only. Such tables lose some clones; where checked, under half of the loss comes from unresolved V genes, and the rest has no known cause. Present in this sample are tens of thousands of clones, around 85% of which were seen just once. Jointly, the top ten make up more than 25% of the sample. This specimen was CD4+ or CD8+ T cells sorted from blood, taken in a trial of the OX40 agonist ivuxolimab. These receptors were taken from an adult with an advanced solid tumor such as melanoma, head and neck, liver or kidney cancer.

The chain employs TRBV5-4 and TRBJ2-3; D perhaps matches TRBD2 (5 bases). Per the germline V gene, CDR1 is SGHNT and CDR2 is YYREEE (reference sequence). V was trimmed by 4 bases and J by 4 bases, leaving 10 bases between them. The CDR3 is 13 residues long. The CDR3 is CASSVLAPDTQYF. The DNA for the CDR3 is TGTGCCAGCAGCGTGCTAGCACCAGATACGCAGTATTTT.

V is TRBV25-1 and J is TRBJ2-1; tentatively, D is TRBD1 (6 bases). This CDR3 is 12 amino acids long. The V end lost 4 bases, the J end lost 12 bases, and 13 bases lay between the germline ends. The germline gives CDR1 MGHDK, CDR2 SYGVNS. The CDR3 DNA sequence: TGTGCCAGCAGTGTAACAGGGAACGGGCAGTTCTTC. It is translated as CASSVTGNGQFF.

The chain links TRBV5-1 to TRBJ1-2; D is ambiguous. This CDR3 region has 13 residues. Trimming stripped 3 bases from V and 7 bases from J, with 13 bases between. CDR1 and CDR2 (germline): SGHRS, YFSETQ. The CDR3 DNA is TGCGCCAGCAGCTCGTGGGGTACCGTTGGCTACACCTTC. Its protein is CASSSWGTVGYTF.

The rearrangement links TRBV27 to TRBJ2-1; 8 nucleotides agree with TRBD2. There are 13 residues in the CDR3. The J segment lost 9 bases and the V segment lost 8 bases, leaving 9 bases of the junction unmatched. Germline CDR1 is MNHEY and CDR2 is SMNVEV (reference sequence). Here the CDR3 DNA reads TGTGCCAGCGTGGACGGGGGGGCCAGTGAGCAGTTCTTC. Translation gives CASVDGGASEQFF.

CDR3 in amino acids: CASSPSGEQYF. CDR3 DNA sequence: TGTGCCAGCAGCCCCTCTGGCGAGCAGTACTTC. This sequence joins TRBV28 and TRBJ2-7; D ambiguous. The CDR3 is made up of 11 amino acids. CDR1 and CDR2 (germline): MDHEN, SYDVKM. Deletions cut 6 bases from V and 6 bases from J, with 9 bases between.

This clone is termed medium-sized. The chain combines TRBV27 with TRBJ2-7; 10 nucleotides align to TRBD1. CDR3 length: 14 amino acids. CDR1 MNHEY and CDR2 SMNVEV come from the germline V gene (reference sequence). The ends lost 6 bases at V and 2 bases at J; junction bases unmatched: 4. DNA for the CDR3: TGTGCCAGCAGGCGAGGGACAGGGGCCTACGAGCAGTACTTC. It specifies CASRRGTGAYEQYF.

J is TRBJ2-1 and V is TRBV6-5, with TRBD2 identical over 13 bases. Trimming cost V 2 bases and J 12 bases; bases outside gene matches: 4. CDR3 length equals 14 residues. CDR1 and CDR2 (germline): MNHEY, SVGAGI. CDR3 residues: CASSYGLAGDVQFF. The CDR3 region has the DNA TGTGCCAGCAGTTACGGACTAGCGGGGGACGTGCAGTTCTTC.

The chain has TRBV7-9 and TRBJ2-1; perhaps TRBD2 as D (6 bases). With 5 bases removed from V and 0 bases from J, the gap between germline ends came to 8 bases. The CDR3 is 14 residues long. Looked up from germline, CDR1 is SEHNR and CDR2 is FQNEAQ (reference sequence). CDR3 sequence: CASSGGSSYNEQFF. The DNA for the CDR3 is TGTGCCAGCAGCGGGGGGAGCTCCTACAATGAGCAGTTCTTC. Full variable domain (missing parts from reference TRBV7-9 and TRBJ2-1): DTGVSQNPRHKITKRGQNVTFRCDPISEHNRLYWYRQTLGQGPEFLTYFQNEAQLEKSRLLSDRFSAERPKGSFSTLEIQRTEQGDSAMYLCASSGGSSYNEQFFGPGTRLTVL.

The CDR3 DNA follows: TGTGCCAGCTCACCATCGACAGGGGCCTATGGCTACACCTTC. Encoded protein: CASSPSTGAYGYTF. The chain combines TRBV18 with TRBJ1-2, with 8 bases matching TRBD1. Germline V gene data show CDR1 as KGHSH and CDR2 as LQKENI. Losses at the gene ends were 2 bases for V and 4 bases for J; bases not matched to a gene: 3. The CDR3 totals 14 residues.